Below, 5 T cell receptor beta chains from the same sample are listed, as sequenced in a study of monozygotic twins with inflammatory bowel disease. TCRdb processed the 5' RACE reads again and assigns one entry to each CDR3 protein, with no DNA. This repertoire includes 300,000 to 400,000 distinct CDR3 sequences. Sequenced sample: blood. These receptors all stem from a human donor with ulcerative colitis or Crohn's disease, or a healthy co-twin of an affected twin (not recorded which).

This chain connects TRBV4-2 to TRBJ2-1. CDR1 and CDR2 from the germline V gene are LGHNA and YNFKEQ. This CDR3 contains 16 residues. The CDR3 is CASSREPDGAYNEQFF.

This rearrangement joins TRBV20-1 to TRBJ2-3. This CDR3 contains 12 residues. CDR1 and CDR2 (germline): DFQATT, SNEGSKA (reference sequence). The CDR3: CSASPSTDTQYF.

V is TRBV20-1 and J is TRBJ2-1; TCRdb gives TRBD2 as the D gene, but with no DNA this cannot be confirmed. Germline values: CDR1 DFQATT, CDR2 SNEGSKA (reference sequence). The CDR3 extends over 18 amino acids. This chain's CDR3 is CSARDWGLAGALYNEQFF.

The rearrangement joins TRBV6-5 to TRBJ1-2; TCRdb's D gene call, TRBD1, goes unchecked for lack of DNA. This CDR3 has 13 amino acids. The V gene's germline CDR1 is MNHEY and CDR2 SVGAGI. CDR3 sequence reads: CASRTQGFYGYTF.

The chain carries TRBV14 and TRBJ2-7; TCRdb names TRBD1, which stays unverified in the absence of DNA. This CDR3 contains 16 residues. The germline CDR1 and CDR2 sequences are SGHDN and FVKESK. The CDR3 reads CASSPLPGQGGYEQYF. Full variable domain (missing parts from reference TRBV14 and TRBJ2-7): EAGVTQFPSHSVIEKGQTVTLRCDPISGHDNLYWYRRVMGKEIKFLLHFVKESKQDESGMPNNRFLAERTGGTYSTLKVQPAELEDSGVYFCASSPLPGQGGYEQYFGPGTRLTVT.